Here is one T cell receptor (beta chain) with its context. The data belong to a study of blood T cell repertoires in COVID-19. Study-wide background: Acute and convalescent COVID-19 samples came from the United States, Italy and Spain.

Authors' analysis steps: Using reference gene primer amplification, nucleated cell counts were estimated. Using immunoSEQ multiplex PCR, the repertoire was profiled, and TCRdb retains in-frame clones only, with some absent. V, J and clone size were drawn from that table, and D and trimming were deduced from the DNA. Among approximately 150,000 clones listed, over 85% were seen once. This CDR3 is built from 17 residues. CDR1 LGHNA and CDR2 YNFKEQ come from the germline V gene. The trim removed 2 bases at V and 6 bases at J, leaving 12 bases unmatched. Sequencing was done on a sample of peripheral blood. The clonotype originates from a man between 60 and 70 years old with active or convalescent COVID-19. The rearrangement joins TRBV4-2 to TRBJ1-5, with 8 bases aligning to TRBD1. This CDR3 reads CASSQLGQGVIPQPQHF. The CDR3 DNA reads as TGTGCCAGCAGCCAACTCGGACAGGGAGTTATCCCTCAGCCCCAGCATTTT.